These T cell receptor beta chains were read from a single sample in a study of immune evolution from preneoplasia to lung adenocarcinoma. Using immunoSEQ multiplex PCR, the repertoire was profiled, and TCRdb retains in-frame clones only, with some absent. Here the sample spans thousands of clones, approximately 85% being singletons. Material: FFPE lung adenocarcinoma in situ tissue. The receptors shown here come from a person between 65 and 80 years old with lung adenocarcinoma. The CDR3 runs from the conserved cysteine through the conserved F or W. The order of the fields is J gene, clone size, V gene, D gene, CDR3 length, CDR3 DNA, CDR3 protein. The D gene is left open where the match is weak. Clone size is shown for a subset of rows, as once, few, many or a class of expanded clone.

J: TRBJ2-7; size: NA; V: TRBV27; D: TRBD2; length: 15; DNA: TGTGCCAGCAGTTCCCGACTAGCGGGAAACTACGAGCAGTACTTC; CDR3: CASSSRLAGNYEQYF
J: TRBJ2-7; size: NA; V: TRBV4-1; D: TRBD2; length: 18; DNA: TGCGCCAGCAGCCAAGAATTTAGGCTAGCGGGAGATCTCTCCGAGCAGTACTTC; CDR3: CASSQEFRLAGDLSEQYF
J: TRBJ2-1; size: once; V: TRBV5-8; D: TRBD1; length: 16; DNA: TGTGCCAGCAGCTTAGAGGGACAGGGAAACTACAATGAGCAGTTCTTC; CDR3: CASSLEGQGNYNEQFF
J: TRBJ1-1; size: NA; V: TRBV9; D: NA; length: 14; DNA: TGTGCCAGCAGCGTCGGGGCTGCGGTCACTGAAGCTTTCTTT; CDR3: CASSVGAAVTEAFF
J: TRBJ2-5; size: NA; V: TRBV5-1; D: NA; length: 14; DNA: TGCGCCAGCAGCTTGGCCCCAGGGAGTGAGACCCAGTACTTC; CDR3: CASSLAPGSETQYF
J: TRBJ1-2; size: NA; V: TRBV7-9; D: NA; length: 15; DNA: TGTGCCAGCAGCTTAGGGGATGGGCAGAACTATGGCTACACCTTC; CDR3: CASSLGDGQNYGYTF
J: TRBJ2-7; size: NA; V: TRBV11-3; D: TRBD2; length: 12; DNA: TGTGCCACCGGGACTAGCGCCTACGAGCAGTACTTC; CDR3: CATGTSAYEQYF
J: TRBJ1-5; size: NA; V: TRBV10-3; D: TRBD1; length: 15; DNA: TGTGCCATCAGTGAGGACAGGGGAGGCAATCAGCCCCAGCATTTT; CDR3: CAISEDRGGNQPQHF
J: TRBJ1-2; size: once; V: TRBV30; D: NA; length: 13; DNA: TGTGCCTGGAGTGATGGAATTAACTATGGCTACACCTTC; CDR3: CAWSDGINYGYTF
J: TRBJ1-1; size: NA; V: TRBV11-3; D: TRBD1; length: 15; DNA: TGTGCCAGCAGCTCCCGACAGGGTGGGAACACTGAAGCTTTCTTT; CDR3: CASSSRQGGNTEAFF
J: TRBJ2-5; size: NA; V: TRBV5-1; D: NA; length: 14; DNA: TGCGCCAGCAGTTCAACGCCGGGGGCAGAGACCCAGTACTTC; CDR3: CASSSTPGAETQYF
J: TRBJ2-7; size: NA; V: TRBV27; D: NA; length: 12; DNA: TGTGCCAGCAGTCCCCTCAGGGGCGAGCAGTACTTC; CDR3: CASSPLRGEQYF
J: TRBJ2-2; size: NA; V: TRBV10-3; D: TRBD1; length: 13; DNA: TGTGCCATCGGCGGACAGGGCGCCGGGGAGCTGTTTTTT; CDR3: CAIGGQGAGELFF
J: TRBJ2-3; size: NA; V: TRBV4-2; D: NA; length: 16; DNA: TGTGCCAGCAGCCAAGTAGGCGGAGAAAGAGCAGATACGCAGTATTTT; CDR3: CASSQVGGERADTQYF
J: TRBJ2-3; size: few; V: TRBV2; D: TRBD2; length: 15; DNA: TGTGCCAGCAGCGTTGGACTAGCGGGATCAGATACGCAGTATTTT; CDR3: CASSVGLAGSDTQYF
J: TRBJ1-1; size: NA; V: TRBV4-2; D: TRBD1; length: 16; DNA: TGTGCCAGCAGCCATGAGGGGGGACAGTTAAACACTGAAGCTTTCTTT; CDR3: CASSHEGGQLNTEAFF
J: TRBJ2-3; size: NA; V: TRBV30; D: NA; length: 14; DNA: TGTGCCTGGAGCCGGTGGGGACCAACAGATACGCAGTATTTT; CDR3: CAWSRWGPTDTQYF
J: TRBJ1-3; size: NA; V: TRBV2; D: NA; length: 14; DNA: TGTGCCAGTAGCAGGACCGAGACGGGAAACACCATATATTTT; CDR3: CASSRTETGNTIYF
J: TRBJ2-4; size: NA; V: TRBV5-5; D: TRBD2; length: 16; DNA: TGTGCCAGCAGCTTGTCTAGCGGGGGTCTCAAAAACATTCAGTACTTC; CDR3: CASSLSSGGLKNIQYF
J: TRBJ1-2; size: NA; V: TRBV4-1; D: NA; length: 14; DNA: TGCGCCAGCAGCCAAGATACGGGGACTTCTGGCTACACCTTC; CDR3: CASSQDTGTSGYTF
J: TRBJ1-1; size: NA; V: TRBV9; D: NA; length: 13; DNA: TGTGCCAGCAGCATTGGACCGAACACTGAAGCTTTCTTT; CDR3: CASSIGPNTEAFF
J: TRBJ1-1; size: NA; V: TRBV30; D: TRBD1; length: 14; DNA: TGTTTAACAGACAGGGGGCGCGTGAGCACTGAAGCTTTCTTT; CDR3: CLTDRGRVSTEAFF
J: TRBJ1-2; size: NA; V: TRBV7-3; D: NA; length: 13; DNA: TGTGCCAGCAGCTTAGGTTACAACTATGGCTACACCTTC; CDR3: CASSLGYNYGYTF
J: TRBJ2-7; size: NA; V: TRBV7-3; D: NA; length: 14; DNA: TGTGCCAGCAGCTTAACAGATTCTTCCTACGAGCAGTACTTC; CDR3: CASSLTDSSYEQYF
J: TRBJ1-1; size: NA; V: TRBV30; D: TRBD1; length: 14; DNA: TGTGCCTGGAGCATGACAGGGTACAGCACTGAAGCTTTCTTT; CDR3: CAWSMTGYSTEAFF
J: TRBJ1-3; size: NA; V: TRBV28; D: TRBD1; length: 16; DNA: TGTGCCAGCAGTGGACAGGGCTGGGGAGCTGGAAACACCATATATTTT; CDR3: CASSGQGWGAGNTIYF
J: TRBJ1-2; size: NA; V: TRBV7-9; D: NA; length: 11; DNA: TGTGCCAGCAGCTTAGGCGATGGCTACACCTTC; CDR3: CASSLGDGYTF
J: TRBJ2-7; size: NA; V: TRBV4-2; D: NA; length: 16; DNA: TGTGCCAGCAGCCAAGAAGGGGGAGGGGGCCCCTACGAGCAGTACTTC; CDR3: CASSQEGGGGPYEQYF
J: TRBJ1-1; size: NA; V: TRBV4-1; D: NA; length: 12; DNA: TGCGCCAGCAGCCAAGTATCGGAAGAAGCTTTCTTT; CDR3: CASSQVSEEAFF
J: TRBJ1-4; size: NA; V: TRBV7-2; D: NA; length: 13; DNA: TGTGCCAGCAGCCTCATAGTAAACGAAAAACTGTTTTTT; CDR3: CASSLIVNEKLFF
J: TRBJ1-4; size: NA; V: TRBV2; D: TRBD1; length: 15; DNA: TGTGCCAGCAACCAGGGACAGGGCCAAGGTGAAAAACTGTTTTTT; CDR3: CASNQGQGQGEKLFF
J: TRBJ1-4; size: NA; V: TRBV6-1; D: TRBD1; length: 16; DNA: TGTGCCAGCAGTGAAACAGGGGGCGGAGGTAATGAAAAACTGTTTTTT; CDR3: CASSETGGGGNEKLFF
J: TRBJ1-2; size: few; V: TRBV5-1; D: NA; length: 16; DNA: TGCGCCAGCAGCCCGGACGGGACCACGGCGGGCTATGGCTACACCTTC; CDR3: CASSPDGTTAGYGYTF
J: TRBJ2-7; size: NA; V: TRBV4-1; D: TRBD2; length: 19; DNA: TGCGCCAGCAGCCAGGGGACTAGCGGGATGGGGGATGGAGTCTACGAGCAGTACTTC; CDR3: CASSQGTSGMGDGVYEQYF
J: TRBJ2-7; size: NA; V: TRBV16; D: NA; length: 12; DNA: TGTGCCAGCAGCCTCCGAGGACACGAGCAGTACTTC; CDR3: CASSLRGHEQYF
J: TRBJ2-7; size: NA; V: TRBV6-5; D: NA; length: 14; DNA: TGTGCCAGCAGTTACAGGCGTGGAGGCTACGAGCAGTACTTC; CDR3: CASSYRRGGYEQYF
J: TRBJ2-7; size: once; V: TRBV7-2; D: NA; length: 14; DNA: TGTGCCAGCACCTCCTCCGCAGGAGCCTACGAGCAGTACTTC; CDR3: CASTSSAGAYEQYF
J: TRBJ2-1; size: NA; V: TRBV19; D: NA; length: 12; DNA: TGTGCCAGTAATGGCCTTTACAATGAGCAGTTCTTC; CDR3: CASNGLYNEQFF
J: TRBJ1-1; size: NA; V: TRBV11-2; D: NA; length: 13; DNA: TGTGCCAGCGCTAGGAGCTTGAACACTGAAGCTTTCTTT; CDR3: CASARSLNTEAFF
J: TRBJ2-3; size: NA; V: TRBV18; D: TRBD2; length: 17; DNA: TGTGCCAGCTCTCAGACCCCAGCGGGAGGGCCTCAAGATACGCAGTATTTT; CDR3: CASSQTPAGGPQDTQYF
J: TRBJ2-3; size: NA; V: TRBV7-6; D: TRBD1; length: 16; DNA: TGTGCCAGCAGCCCCCGACAGGGGATAAGCACAGATACGCAGTATTTT; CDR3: CASSPRQGISTDTQYF
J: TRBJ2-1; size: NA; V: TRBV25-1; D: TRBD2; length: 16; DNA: TGTGCCAGCAGTGAATTAACTAGCGGGAGTTACAATGAGCAGTTCTTC; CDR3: CASSELTSGSYNEQFF
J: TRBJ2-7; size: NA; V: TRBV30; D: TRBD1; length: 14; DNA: TGTGCCTGGAGTGTACAGGGACAGAGATACGAGCAGTACTTC; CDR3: CAWSVQGQRYEQYF
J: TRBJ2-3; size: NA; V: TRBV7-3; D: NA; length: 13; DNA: TGTGCCAGCAGCTTTTTTATCACAGATACGCAGTATTTT; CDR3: CASSFFITDTQYF
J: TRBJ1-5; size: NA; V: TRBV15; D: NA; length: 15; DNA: TGTGCCACCAGCAGAGATGGGAACACCAATCAGCCCCAGCATTTT; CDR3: CATSRDGNTNQPQHF